A single sample is the source of the 16 T cell receptor beta chains below, sequenced in a study of post-analysis software for immune sequencing data. Study outcomes and limitations: Higher frequency in patients than in controls was seen for roughly five TRBV segments, with TRBV5-6, TRBV5-1 and TRBV20-1 among them.

Carried by the TCR beta cDNA libraries were unique molecular identifiers. MiXCR, run by TCRdb on the PCR reads, gives a single entry per CDR3 protein. The table lists hundreds of thousands of distinct CDR3 sequences, more than 50% of them singletons. For these receptors, no antigen is known. Sequenced material: blood. The receptors were gathered from a girl aged 2-15 years with multiple sclerosis.

The rearrangement uses TRBV12-5 and TRBJ2-4; D uncertain. The CDR3 contains 12 residues. The ends were cut back, 4 bases at V and 7 bases at J, with 8 bases in the middle. Germline CDR1 reads LGHNT; CDR2 reads FRNRAP. The CDR3: CASGSNLNIQYF. CDR3 nucleotide sequence: TGTGCTAGTGGTTCCAACTTGAACATTCAGTACTTC.

This clonotype was observed a few times. The chain employs TRBV12-3 or TRBV12-4 and TRBJ1-2, with D unclear. The CDR3 is 13 residues long. Trimming removed 6 bases from V and 2 bases from J, with 10 bases in between. The CDR3 sequence: CASRPMENYGYTF. In DNA form, the CDR3 reads TGTGCCAGCAGACCGATGGAGAACTATGGCTACACCTTC.

The chain is built from TRBV7-3 and TRBJ2-3; 8 bases are shared with TRBD1. V was clipped by 5 bases and J by 3 bases; unmatched bases: 4. The germline V gene has CDR1 SGHTA and CDR2 FQGTGA. This CDR3 comprises 14 residues. Here the CDR3 DNA reads TGTGCCAGCAGCCAGGGGGCGTTGACAGATACGCAGTATTTT. This encodes CASSQGALTDTQYF.

The chain employs TRBV30 and TRBJ1-5; D unclear. There are 13 residues in the CDR3. Germline lookup yields CDR1 GTSNPN and CDR2 SVGIG (reference sequence). V dropped 0 bases and J dropped 5 bases, with 8 bases sitting between them. DNA for the CDR3: TGTGCCTGGAGTGTCCAGTCTGATCAGCCCCAGCATTTT. It yields the protein CAWSVQSDQPQHF.

This chain uses TRBV7-2 with TRBJ1-6; D possibly corresponds to TRBD1 (6 bases). V was pared by 3 bases and J by 6 bases, with 12 bases between. The CDR3 has 15 amino acids. Germline values: CDR1 SGHTA, CDR2 FQGNSA. The CDR3 protein is CASSFQGRSNSPLHF. CDR3 DNA sequence: TGTGCCAGCAGCTTCCAGGGGCGCAGTAATTCACCCCTCCACTTT.

The chain employs TRBV3-1 and TRBJ2-4, with TRBD1 matching over 9 bases. The DNA end is a closer match to TRBJ2-7, so the J assignment may be wrong. The CDR3 is 15 residues long. Germline loops: CDR1 LGHDT, CDR2 YNNKEL (reference sequence). DNA for the CDR3: TGTGCCAGCAGCTACCGGGACAGGGCGACCCACGAGCAGTACTTC. Amino acids: CASSYRDRATHEQYF.

This clonotype was counted between two and nine times. The chain joins TRBV6-5 to TRBJ2-1, with 7 bases identical to TRBD2. Germline CDR1 is MNHEY and CDR2 is SVGAGI. The CDR3 covers 14 residues. Trimming cost V 2 bases and J 8 bases; bases outside gene matches: 6. The CDR3 DNA reads as TGTGCCAGCAGTTACCCAGGGCGGGAGCATGAGCAGTTCTTC. Amino acids: CASSYPGREHEQFF.

This clonotype was seen more than once but under ten times. This chain links TRBV4-1 with TRBJ2-1; D not resolved. The V end lost 4 bases, the J end lost 0 bases, and 13 bases lay between the germline ends. The CDR3 runs to 16 residues. In germline, CDR1 is MGHRA, CDR2 YSYEKL. CDR3 nucleotide sequence: TGCGCCAGCAGCCCGATCCCTCGGAGCTCCTACAATGAGCAGTTCTTC. Protein product: CASSPIPRSSYNEQFF.

The chain is built from TRBV10-3 and TRBJ1-1, with D possibly TRBD1 on 5 matching bases. The CDR3 has 13 amino acids. The ends were cut back, 7 bases at V and 1 base at J, with 10 bases in the middle. In germline, CDR1 is ENHRY, CDR2 SYGVKD. The DNA for the CDR3 is TGTGCCATCACCGGGACGGAGAACACTGAAGCTTTCTTT. Encoded protein: CAITGTENTEAFF.

The chain recombines TRBV20-1 with TRBJ2-5, with D maybe TRBD1 (6 bases). Trimming took 2 bases from V and 5 from J, leaving 12 bases between them. This CDR3 spans 13 amino acids. Per germline, CDR1 DFQATT and CDR2 SNEGSKA (reference sequence). The CDR3 loop reads CSARRGQGETQYF. CDR3 coding DNA: TGCAGTGCTAGACGAGGGCAGGGGGAGACCCAGTACTTC.

The J gene is TRBJ1-2, the V gene TRBV20-1; D ambiguous. The CDR3 spans 13 residues. Trimming left V 0 bases short and J 2 bases short, with 7 bases between. Germline V gene lookup returns CDR1 DFQATT and CDR2 SNEGSKA (reference sequence). CDR3 region: CSARDIQNYGYTF. In DNA, the CDR3 is TGCAGTGCTAGAGATATTCAGAACTATGGCTACACCTTC.

This clonotype was counted only a few times. The V and J genes are TRBV5-6 and TRBJ1-5; 7 bases match TRBD1. The CDR3 has 16 residues. Trimming cost V 2 bases and J 0 bases; bases outside gene matches: 5. Germline CDR1 is SGHDT and CDR2 is YYEEEE. The CDR3 reads CASSLTGAGSNQPQHF. In DNA, the CDR3 is TGTGCCAGCAGCTTAACAGGGGCCGGTAGCAATCAGCCCCAGCATTTT. Complete variable domain (other parts from reference TRBV5-6 and TRBJ1-5): DAGVTQSPTHLIKTRGQQVTLRCSPKSGHDTVSWYQQALGQGPQFIFQYYEEEERQRGNFPDRFSGHQFPNYSSELNVNALLLGDSALYLCASSLTGAGSNQPQHFGDGTRLSIL.

This clonotype was observed a handful of times. The chain has TRBV4-1 and TRBJ1-6, with 7 positions matching TRBD1. V trimming: 0 bases; J trimming: 9 bases; junction bases outside the gene matches: 5. The CDR3 runs to 15 residues. Germline-derived CDR1 and CDR2 are MGHRA and YSYEKL. The CDR3 DNA reads TGCGCCAGCAGCCAAGAGACAGGGTTGGCTTCACCCCTCCACTTT. Its protein product is CASSQETGLASPLHF.

The chain employs TRBV5-1 and TRBJ2-3, with TRBD2 identical over 11 bases. The V gene end was trimmed by 0 bases and the J gene end by 4 bases; junction bases not matched to a gene: 1. The germline V gene has CDR1 SGHRS and CDR2 YFSETQ. This CDR3 has 15 residues. The CDR3 region is CASSLELAGADTQYF. In DNA form, the CDR3 reads TGCGCCAGCAGCTTGGAACTAGCGGGGGCAGATACGCAGTATTTT.

This clonotype was recorded a few times. The chain carries TRBV15 and TRBJ2-6, with TRBD1 matching 7 bases. Losses at the gene ends were 5 bases for V and 4 bases for J; bases not matched to a gene: 11. This CDR3 is built from 17 residues. Germline CDR1 is LNHNV and CDR2 is YYDKDF (reference sequence). DNA of the CDR3: TGTGCCACCAGCTTTCTTAGAGGGGGCGCAGGGGCCAACGTCCTGACTTTC. This translates into CATSFLRGGAGANVLTF. The full variable domain, in which reference TRBV15 and TRBJ2-6 provide the parts outside the CDR3, is DAMVIQNPRYQVTQFGKPVTLSCSQTLNHNVMYWYQQKSSQAPKLLFHYYDKDFNNEADTPDNFQSRRPNTSFCFLDIRSPGLGDTAMYLCATSFLRGGAGANVLTFGAGSRLTVL.

This chain links TRBV12-3 or TRBV12-4 with TRBJ1-1, with D unresolved. CDR3 size: 14 residues. Trimming pared 8 bases from V and 8 bases from J, leaving 21 bases between. CDR3 protein: CASGIRGDKAEAFF. DNA of the CDR3: TGTGCCAGCGGGATCCGAGGAGACAAGGCAGAAGCTTTCTTT.